The rows below give T cell receptor beta chains drawn from one sample of a study of metastatic and nonmetastatic thyroid tumors. TCRdb re-called the PCR reads with MiXCR. The sample consists of roughly 30,000 clones, around a fifth of them appearing once. The material sequenced was blood. Receptors were obtained from a female donor with papillary thyroid cancer or a benign thyroid nodule (not recorded which). Some clones in this sample may be carry-over from other donors' samples. Both conserved end residues are part of each CDR3.

v_call	j_call	cdr3_aa
TRBV5-1	TRBJ1-1	CASSLTYMNTEAFF
TRBV10-1	TRBJ2-1	CASSEWGYREQFF
TRBV27	TRBJ1-2	CASSPRDRDYGYTF
TRBV5-8	TRBJ2-5	CASSLQKAGGETQYF
TRBV27	TRBJ2-5	CASSLMIGETQYF
TRBV2	TRBJ2-1	CASSLAGSSYNEQFF
TRBV13	TRBJ2-5	CATLKRGGRETQYF
TRBV18	TRBJ2-2	CASSPFRQGGGTGELFF
TRBV14	TRBJ2-3	CASSQDRLTQYF
TRBV20-1	TRBJ2-3	CSAKLDGYTDTQYF
TRBV5-1	TRBJ2-7	CASSTGTLSYEQYF
TRBV6-2/TRBV6-3	TRBJ2-7	CASSSDGHEQYF
TRBV6-1	TRBJ2-6	CASSMDRGYSGANVLTF
TRBV13	TRBJ1-1	CASSLFGEWNTEAFF
TRBV6-1	TRBJ1-6	CASSYPSGQGNSPLHF
TRBV27	TRBJ2-1	CASSLAGASEQFF
TRBV2	TRBJ2-7	CASSEDRGIYEQYF
TRBV14	TRBJ1-2	CASSPPGTGRVGSF
TRBV6-2/TRBV6-3	TRBJ2-7	CASSYVASYEQYF
TRBV20-1	TRBJ2-5	CSARDGGGYGETQYF
TRBV29-1	TRBJ2-5	CSVNLRGQETQYF
TRBV19	TRBJ2-7	CASSIPRGEQYF
TRBV19	TRBJ2-2	CASSDWNTGELFF
TRBV6-1	TRBJ1-2	CASQQGADYGYTF
TRBV5-6	TRBJ1-1	CASSFGTEAFF
TRBV20-1	TRBJ1-2	CSASQGALYGYTF